These 10 T cell receptor beta chains share one sample of origin, sequenced in a study of T cell changes during pregnancy in multiple sclerosis. TCRdb keeps only in-frame clones here, not all; method: immunoSEQ multiplex PCR. The sample comprises tens of thousands of clones, over 80% of which are singletons, and 0.76% rests with the top ten. Specimen: CD4+ T cells from peripheral blood mononuclear cells, collected in the first trimester of pregnancy. Every receptor here comes from a female donor with multiple sclerosis, enrolled in a pregnancy study.

V usage is TRBV4-3 and J usage is TRBJ1-3; tentatively, D is TRBD1 (5 bases). Trimming pared 3 bases from V and 2 bases from J, leaving 11 bases between. The CDR3 is 15 amino acids. Germline V CDR1 and CDR2: LGHNA, YSLEER. The chain's CDR3 is CASSHSAGAGNTIYF. The CDR3 coding sequence is TGCGCCAGCAGCCACTCCGCGGGGGCTGGAAACACCATATATTTT.

The rearrangement uses TRBV6-5 and TRBJ1-4; the D gene is possibly TRBD1 (6 bases). Trimming pared 0 bases from V and 2 bases from J, leaving 7 bases between. Germline loops: CDR1 MNHEY, CDR2 SVGAGI. This CDR3 contains 15 residues. CDR3: CASSYSTGTNEKLFF. CDR3 bases: TGTGCCAGCAGTTACTCCACAGGGACTAATGAAAAACTGTTTTTT.

The chain uses TRBV7-2 and TRBJ1-2; 8 bases fit TRBD1. With V trimmed by 5 bases and J by 8 bases, 10 bases remained unmatched. Germline V gives CDR1 SGHTA, CDR2 FQGNSA. The CDR3 extends over 14 amino acids. The CDR3 loop reads CASSIRTGTSGYTF. CDR3 DNA sequence: TGTGCCAGCAGCATAAGGACAGGGACCTCCGGCTACACCTTC.

The rearrangement links TRBV6-6 to TRBJ2-7; 8 bases are shared with TRBD2. CDR1 is MNHNY, CDR2 SVGAGI, per germline (reference sequence). The CDR3 length is 15 residues. The V gene end was trimmed by 2 bases and the J gene end by 7 bases; junction bases not matched to a gene: 10. CDR3: CASSYPPAGAREQYF. The CDR3 coding sequence is TGTGCCAGCAGTTACCCCCCAGCGGGGGCTCGAGAGCAGTACTTC.

This clone was seen more than once but under ten times. The chain carries TRBV9 and TRBJ2-6; D is ambiguous. Between the trimmed V and J ends, which lost 3 bases and 2 bases, there was a span of 9 bases. The CDR3 extends over 15 amino acids. In germline, CDR1 is SGDLS, CDR2 YYNGEE. In DNA, the CDR3 is TGTGCCAGCAGCGGTCCCCTCCCTGGGGCCAACGTCCTGACTTTC. Translating gives CASSGPLPGANVLTF.

V usage is TRBV9 and J usage is TRBJ2-1; TRBD2 matches at 10 bases. J lost 3 bases, V lost 0 bases, and 3 bases had no gene match. The germline V gene has CDR1 SGDLS and CDR2 YYNGEE. The CDR3 has 16 residues. CDR3 region: CASSVGLAGDYNEQFF. The CDR3 region has the DNA TGTGCCAGCAGCGTAGGGCTAGCGGGGGACTACAATGAGCAGTTCTTC.

V gene TRBV30 combines with J gene TRBJ1-6, with 9 bases aligning to TRBD1. The ends lost 0 bases at V and 9 bases at J; junction bases unmatched: 6. The CDR3 runs to 15 residues. Germline values: CDR1 GTSNPN, CDR2 SVGIG (reference sequence). This CDR3 is CAWSVEQGAGSPLHF. In DNA form, the CDR3 reads TGTGCCTGGAGTGTTGAACAGGGGGCGGGTTCACCCCTCCACTTT.

The V and J genes are TRBV7-2 and TRBJ1-6, with 10 positions matching TRBD1. From germline, CDR1 is SGHTA and CDR2 FQGNSA. With 1 base clipped from V and 9 bases from J, the junction kept 6 bases outside the gene matches. This CDR3 contains 16 residues. The CDR3 protein is CASSLGGQGRRSPLHF. In DNA, the CDR3 is TGTGCCAGCAGCTTAGGGGGACAGGGGAGGCGTTCACCCCTCCACTTT.

The chain has TRBV29-1 and TRBJ2-7; 8 bases agree with TRBD1. With 4 bases clipped from V and 4 bases from J, the junction kept 6 bases outside the gene matches. Germline V CDR1 and CDR2: SQVTM, ANQGSEA. There are 13 residues in the CDR3. The CDR3 protein is CSVGRQGTYEQYF. The CDR3 nucleotides read TGCAGCGTTGGACGACAGGGGACTTACGAGCAGTACTTC.

This chain uses TRBV4-2 with TRBJ1-2; 7 bases match TRBD1. Germline V gene lookup returns CDR1 LGHNA and CDR2 YNFKEQ. This CDR3 is 17 amino acids long. V shed 3 bases and J 5 bases; nucleotides not matched to a gene: 15. CDR3 region: CASSHAQGGHIVYGYTF. As DNA, the CDR3 is TGTGCCAGCAGCCACGCCCAGGGGGGACATATAGTTTATGGCTACACCTTC.